One sample yielded the 2 T cell receptor beta chains listed below, sequenced in a study of neurological immune-mediated disorders. TCRdb fed the 5' RACE reads into MiXCR, producing one record per CDR3 protein. Among under 50,000 distinct CDR3 sequences listed, about an eighth were seen once. Time point specified: longitudinal time-point 2. The source material was PBMCs. The receptor source for this set is a male donor with HTLV-1-associated myelopathy (HAM/TSP).

This clonotype was seen many times. This rearrangement joins TRBV20-1 to TRBJ1-5; the match to TRBD1 covers 7 bases. The CDR3 length is 13 residues. Trimming at V came to 7 bases and at J to 2 bases, leaving 5 bases not matched to a gene. Per the germline V gene, CDR1 is DFQATT and CDR2 is SNEGSKA (reference sequence). DNA of the CDR3: TGCAGTGTCCACGGGACAGGCAATCAGCCCCAGCATTTT. This gives the protein CSVHGTGNQPQHF.

This clonotype was seen repeatedly, ten times or more. V gene TRBV12-3 or TRBV12-4 combines with J gene TRBJ2-7; possibly TRBD1 or TRBD2 for D (5 bases each). Trimming stripped 3 bases from V and 2 bases from J, with 14 bases between. CDR3 length: 15 residues. The CDR3 protein is CASSFGTTLTYEQYF. The CDR3 DNA sequence: TGTGCCAGCAGTTTTGGGACGACCCTTACCTACGAGCAGTACTTC.